This T cell receptor (beta chain) was captured by sequencing in a study of CD8 T cells in ankylosing spondylitis. General study results and limits: Reportedly, matched ankylosing spondylitis synovial fluid was significantly enriched for disease-linked clones. CD8+ disease-linked clones were present at relatively low frequencies in blood.

This CDR3 has 17 residues. With 0 bases removed from V and 5 bases from J, the gap between germline ends came to 16 bases. Germline CDR1 is MNHEY and CDR2 is SVGAGI. It was by quantitative 5'-RACE with molecular barcodes that TCR beta libraries were made. TCRdb independently ran MiXCR on the 5' RACE reads; one entry per CDR3 protein. The data contain about 240,000 distinct CDR3 sequences, around 8% of them singletons. This clonotype was seen repeatedly, ten times or more. Antigen: not known. The sample taken for sequencing was blood, either unsorted or a sorted T cell fraction (not recorded which). The receptor comes from a female donor with ankylosing spondylitis or in good health (not recorded which). V and J are TRBV6-5 and TRBJ2-2; D is tentatively TRBD1 or TRBD2 (5 bases each). For the CDR3, the DNA is TGTGCCAGCAGTTACTCAATAGGGCTAGAGGGGACCGGGGAGCTGTTTTTT. Translated: CASSYSIGLEGTGELFF.